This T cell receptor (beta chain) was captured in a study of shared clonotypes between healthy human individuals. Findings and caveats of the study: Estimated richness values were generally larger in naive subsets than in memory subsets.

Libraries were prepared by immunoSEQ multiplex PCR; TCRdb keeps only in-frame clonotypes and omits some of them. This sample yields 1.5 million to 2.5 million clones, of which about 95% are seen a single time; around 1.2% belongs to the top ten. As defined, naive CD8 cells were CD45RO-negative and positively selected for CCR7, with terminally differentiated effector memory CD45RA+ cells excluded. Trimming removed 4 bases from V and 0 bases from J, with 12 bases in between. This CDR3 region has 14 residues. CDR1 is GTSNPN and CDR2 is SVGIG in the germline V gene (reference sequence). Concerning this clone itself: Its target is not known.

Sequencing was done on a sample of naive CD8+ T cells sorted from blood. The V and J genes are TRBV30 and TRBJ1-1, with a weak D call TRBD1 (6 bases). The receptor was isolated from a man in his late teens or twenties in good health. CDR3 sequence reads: CAWNEGHLNTEAFF. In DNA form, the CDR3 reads TGTGCCTGGAACGAGGGACACTTGAACACTGAAGCTTTCTTT. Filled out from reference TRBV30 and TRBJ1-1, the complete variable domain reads SQTIHQWPATLVQPVGSPLSLECTVEGTSNPNLYWYRQAAGRGLQLLFYSVGIGQISSEVPQNLSASRPQDRQFILSSKKLLLSDSGFYLCAWNEGHLNTEAFFGQGTRLTVV.